This T cell receptor beta chain was captured by sequencing in a study of response to subunit inactivated influenza vaccine. Overall study findings and caveats: Authors suggested each seasonal flu vaccination may recruit only limited numbers of new T cells.

On this clonotype: No antigen is known for it.

The germline V gene encodes CDR1 SGHAT and CDR2 FQNNGV. The CDR3 contains 14 residues. V shed 5 bases and J shed 5 bases, with 14 bases lying between them. One entry per CDR3 protein results from TCRdb running MiXCR on the RT-PCR reads. The top ten clones hold approximately 10% of a sample with over 650,000 distinct CDR3 sequences, less than 20% of them seen once. Sequences were derived from PBMCs from blood, sampled approximately 5 days after vaccination. The V call is TRBV11-2, the J call TRBJ2-3; D is possibly TRBD1 (5 bases). The receptor was isolated from a man in his forties or fifties who received an inactivated influenza vaccine. The CDR3 sequence is CASSPGPGIDTQYF. The CDR3 bases are TGTGCCAGCAGCCCGGGCCCAGGGATAGATACGCAGTATTTT.